The clone carrying this T cell receptor beta chain appeared a few times. Its antigen is not known. This sample was taken from a study of CD4 T cells in relation to SARS-CoV-2 and coronaviruses. As for the study in general: TCR beta CDR3s were sequenced after approximately 11-day antigen culture of PBMCs.

Germline CDR1 LNHDA, CDR2 SQIVND (reference sequence). V gave up 8 bases and J gave up 4 bases; unmatched junction bases: 11. This CDR3 is 15 amino acids long. Whole-study results and caveats: Crossreactivity was assessed only for spike protein, not other viral proteins.

Before the COVID-19 pandemic, during about 2011-2019, CD4+ T cells were taken from unexposed donors. CD4+ T cells were isolated from the cells after around 11 days of culture. Method: immunoSEQ multiplex PCR; TCRdb's copy keeps in-frame clones and lacks some. The data show tens of thousands of clones, with roughly 70% seen just once and approximately 12% held by the top ten. The clonotype comes from a human donor in good health. The chain uses TRBV19 and TRBJ1-5; 7 bases fit TRBD1. The material sequenced was CD4+ T cells from PBMCs, cultured in vitro. The CDR3 region has the DNA TGTGCCAGTCGTAGGGCGACAGGGACGAATCAGCCCCAGCATTTT. Translating it yields CASRRATGTNQPQHF.